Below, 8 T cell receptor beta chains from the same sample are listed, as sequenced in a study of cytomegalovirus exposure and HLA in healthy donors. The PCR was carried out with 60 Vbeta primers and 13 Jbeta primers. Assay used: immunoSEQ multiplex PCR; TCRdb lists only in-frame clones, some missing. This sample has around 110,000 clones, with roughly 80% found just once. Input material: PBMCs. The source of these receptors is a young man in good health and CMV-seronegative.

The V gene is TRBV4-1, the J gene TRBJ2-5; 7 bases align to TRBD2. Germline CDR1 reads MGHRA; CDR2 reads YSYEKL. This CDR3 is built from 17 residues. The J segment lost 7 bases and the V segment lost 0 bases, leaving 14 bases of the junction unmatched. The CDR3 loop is CASSQDRSSGRRGTQYF. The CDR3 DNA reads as TGCGCCAGCAGCCAAGATAGGTCTAGCGGCCGCCGGGGGACCCAGTACTTC.

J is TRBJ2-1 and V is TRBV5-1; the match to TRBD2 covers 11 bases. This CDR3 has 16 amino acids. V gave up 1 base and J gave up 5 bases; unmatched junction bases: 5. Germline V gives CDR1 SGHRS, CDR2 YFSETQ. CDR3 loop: CASSLISGGGHNEQFF. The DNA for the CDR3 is TGCGCCAGCAGCTTGATTAGCGGGGGGGGACACAATGAGCAGTTCTTC. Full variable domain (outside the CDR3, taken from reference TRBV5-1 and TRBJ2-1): KAGVTQTPRYLIKTRGQQVTLSCSPISGHRSVSWYQQTPGQGLQFLFEYFSETQRNKGNFPGRFSGRQFSNSRSEMNVSTLELGDSALYLCASSLISGGGHNEQFFGPGTRLTVL.

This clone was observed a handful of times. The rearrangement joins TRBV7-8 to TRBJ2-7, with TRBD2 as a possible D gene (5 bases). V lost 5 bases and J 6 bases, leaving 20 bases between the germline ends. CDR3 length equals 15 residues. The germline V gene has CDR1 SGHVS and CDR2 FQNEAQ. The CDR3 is CASSNRTRGRVEQYF. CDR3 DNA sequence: TGTGCCAGCAGCAACCGGACTCGCGGCCGGGTCGAGCAGTACTTC.

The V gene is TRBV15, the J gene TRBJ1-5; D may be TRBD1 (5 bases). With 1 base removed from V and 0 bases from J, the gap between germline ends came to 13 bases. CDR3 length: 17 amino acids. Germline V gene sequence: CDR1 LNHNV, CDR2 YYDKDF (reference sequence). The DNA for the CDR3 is TGTGCCACCAGCAGAGGGGGGGTGGCAGATAGCAATCAGCCCCAGCATTTT. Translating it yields CATSRGGVADSNQPQHF.

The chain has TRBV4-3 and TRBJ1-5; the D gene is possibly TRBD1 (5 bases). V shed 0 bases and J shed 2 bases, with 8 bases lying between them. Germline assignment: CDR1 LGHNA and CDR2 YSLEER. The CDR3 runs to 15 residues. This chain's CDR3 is CASSQELGGNQPQHF. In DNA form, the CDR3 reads TGCGCCAGCAGCCAAGAGTTAGGGGGCAATCAGCCCCAGCATTTT.

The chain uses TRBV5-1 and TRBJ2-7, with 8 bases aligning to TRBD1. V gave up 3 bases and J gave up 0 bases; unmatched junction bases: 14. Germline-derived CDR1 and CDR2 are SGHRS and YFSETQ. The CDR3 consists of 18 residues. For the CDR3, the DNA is TGCGCCAGCAGCTCAAGATCCGGGACAGGCTTGGCCTCCTACGAGCAGTACTTC. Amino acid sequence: CASSSRSGTGLASYEQYF.

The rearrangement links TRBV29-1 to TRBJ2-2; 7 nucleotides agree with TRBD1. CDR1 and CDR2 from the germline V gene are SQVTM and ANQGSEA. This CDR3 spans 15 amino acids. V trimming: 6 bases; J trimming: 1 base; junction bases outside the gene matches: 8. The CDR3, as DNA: TGCAGCGTCCACCGCCGGACAGGGAACACCGGGGAGCTGTTTTTT. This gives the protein CSVHRRTGNTGELFF.

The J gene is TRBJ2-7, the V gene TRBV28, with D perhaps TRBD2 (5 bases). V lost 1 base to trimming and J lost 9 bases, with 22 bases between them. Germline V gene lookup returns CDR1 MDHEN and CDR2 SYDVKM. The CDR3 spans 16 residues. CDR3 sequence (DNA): TGTGCCAGCAGTTTATTTCCCCGGACTTTCGAGGTTGGGCAGTACTTC. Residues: CASSLFPRTFEVGQYF.